These 6 T cell receptor beta chains were all obtained from the same sample, sequenced in a study of neoadjuvant anti-PD-1 for oral cavity cancer. Sequencing used immunoSEQ multiplex PCR; TCRdb keeps in-frame clones, though not all of them. The sample lists over 14,000 clones; around 70% were seen once. Sequences were derived from PBMCs, sampled before nivolumab (anti-PD-1) treatment. All receptors come from a person aged 40-85 years with oral cavity squamous cell carcinoma.

The chain carries TRBV19 and TRBJ2-7; D unclear. This CDR3 contains 13 residues. CDR1 is LNHDA and CDR2 is SQIVND in the germline V gene (reference sequence). V was pared by 3 bases and J by 2 bases, with 8 bases between. In nucleotides, the CDR3 is TGTGCCAGTAGTATGAAGGGAACCTACGAGCAGTACTTC. It encodes CASSMKGTYEQYF.

The CDR3 loop reads CASSEGSGLSGQYF. As DNA, the CDR3 is TGCGCCAGCAGTGAGGGGTCAGGGTTAAGTGGGCAGTACTTC. This chain uses TRBV10-2 with TRBJ2-7, with D maybe TRBD1 (5 bases). The V end lost 2 bases, the J end lost 9 bases, and 17 bases lay between the germline ends. The CDR3 totals 14 residues. The germline CDR1 and CDR2 sequences are WSHSY and SAAADI.

The CDR3 here is CATSRSGDNDNEQFF. In DNA form, the CDR3 reads TGTGCCACCAGCAGATCGGGGGACAATGACAATGAGCAGTTCTTC. This chain joins TRBV15 and TRBJ2-1; D is tentatively TRBD1 or TRBD2 (6 bases each). V was shortened by 2 bases and J by 5 bases, with 13 bases between the two germline ends. The germline CDR1 and CDR2 sequences are LNHNV and YYDKDF (reference sequence). The CDR3 is 15 residues long. Full variable domain (outside the CDR3, taken from reference TRBV15 and TRBJ2-1): DAMVIQNPRYQVTQFGKPVTLSCSQTLNHNVMYWYQQKSSQAPKLLFHYYDKDFNNEADTPDNFQSRRPNTSFCFLDIRSPGLGDTAMYLCATSRSGDNDNEQFFGPGTRLTVL.

The V and J genes are TRBV4-1 and TRBJ1-1; 8 bases fit TRBD1. Germline V CDR1 and CDR2: MGHRA, YSYEKL. This CDR3 is built from 13 residues. With V trimmed by 3 bases and J by 5 bases, 2 bases remained unmatched. Here the CDR3 reads CASSQDRDTEAFF. DNA of the CDR3: TGCGCCAGCAGCCAGGACAGGGATACTGAAGCTTTCTTT.

The CDR3 bases are TGCGCCAGCAGGCGGGACAGCGAGCAGTACTTC. Its translation: CASRRDSEQYF. The chain couples TRBV10-2 to TRBJ2-7, with D possibly being TRBD1 (7 bases). CDR1 is WSHSY and CDR2 is SAAADI in the germline V gene. The CDR3 totals 11 residues. Deletions cut 6 bases from V and 6 bases from J, with 9 bases between.

The genes are TRBV6-1 and TRBJ2-7; no clear D. CDR1 and CDR2 (germline): MNHNS, SASEGT. This CDR3 is built from 12 residues. V lost 7 bases and J lost 3, with 10 bases in between. CDR3 in DNA: TGTGCCAGCACGATCGGGTACTACGAGCAGTACTTC. Translation: CASTIGYYEQYF.